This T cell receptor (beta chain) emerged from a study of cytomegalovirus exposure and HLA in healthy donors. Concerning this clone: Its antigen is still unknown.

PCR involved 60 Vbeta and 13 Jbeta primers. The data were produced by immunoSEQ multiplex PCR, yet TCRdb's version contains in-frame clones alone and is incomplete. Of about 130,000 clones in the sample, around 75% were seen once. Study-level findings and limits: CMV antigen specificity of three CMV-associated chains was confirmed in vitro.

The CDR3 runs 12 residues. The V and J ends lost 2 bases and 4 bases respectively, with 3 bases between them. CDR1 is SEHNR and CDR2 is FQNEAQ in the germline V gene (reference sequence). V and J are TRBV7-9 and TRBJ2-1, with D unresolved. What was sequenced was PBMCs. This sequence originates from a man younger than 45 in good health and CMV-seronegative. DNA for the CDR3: TGTGCCAGCAGCTTAACTTACAATGAGCAGTTCTTC. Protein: CASSLTYNEQFF.